The following is a T cell receptor (beta chain) sequence with its context. Its antigen is unidentified. The data stem from a study of glioma-infiltrating T cells. Turning to the study itself: Samples included WHO grade II oligodendrogliomas or astrocytomas and initial-diagnosis grade IV glioblastomas. Study-wide results and caveats: Above-expected tissue-blood divergence occurred in all gliomas, most in low-grade ones.

TCR alpha and beta CDR3 regions were amplified from RNA using iRepertoire nested multiplex PCR. TCRdb independently ran MiXCR on the multiplex PCR reads; one entry per CDR3 protein. The sample holds around 390,000 distinct CDR3 sequences, roughly 41% seen once. The source of this sequence is a human donor with low-grade glioma or glioblastoma, undergoing nonglioma brain surgery, or in good health (not recorded which). The sample consisted of glioma tissue, nonneoplastic brain tissue, or PBMCs (not recorded which).

The CDR3 sequence is CASSIWETTEAFF. The DNA of the CDR3 is TGTGCCAGTAGTATATGGGAGACCACTGAAGCTTTCTTT. This chain connects TRBV19 to TRBJ1-1; no clear D gene. The CDR3 loop spans 13 amino acids. Deletions cut 2 bases from V and 4 bases from J, with 8 bases between. The V gene's germline CDR1 is LNHDA and CDR2 SQIVND (reference sequence).